The 19 T cell receptor beta chains presented below share a single source sample, sequenced in a study of T-cell memory formation after mild COVID-19. One entry per CDR3 protein, called by TCRdb with MiXCR from the 5' RACE reads. The sample holds 110,000 or so distinct CDR3 sequences; approximately 21% are singletons and the top ten take approximately 40%. Sample: PBMCs or a T cell subset sorted from them (not recorded which). All receptors come from a man aged 18 to 30 who had mild COVID-19 (a few samples of this study predate the infection). Cell type and time point are not known.

This clonotype was seen a handful of times. J is TRBJ2-5 and V is TRBV7-8; 8 nucleotides line up with TRBD1. This CDR3 comprises 15 residues. V was clipped by 0 bases and J by 4 bases; unmatched bases: 4. Looked up from germline, CDR1 is SGHVS and CDR2 is FQNEAQ. CDR3: CASSLAGRGLETQYF. CDR3 DNA sequence: TGTGCCAGCAGCTTAGCGGGCAGGGGGCTAGAGACCCAGTACTTC.

The gene calls are TRBV12-3 or TRBV12-4 and TRBJ1-5; D is unresolved. CDR3 length: 15 residues. Trimming took 3 bases from V and 3 from J, leaving 12 bases between them. CDR3: CASSFWGTPNQPQHF. Here the CDR3 DNA reads TGTGCCAGCAGTTTTTGGGGAACCCCCAATCAGCCCCAGCATTTT.

The chain joins TRBV10-3 to TRBJ1-1; 7 nucleotides agree with TRBD1. Per the germline V gene, CDR1 is ENHRY and CDR2 is SYGVKD. This CDR3 comprises 13 residues. The V and J ends lost 10 bases and 0 bases, in that order; junction bases with no gene match: 5. The CDR3 is CANSGGMNTEAFF. CDR3 bases: TGTGCCAATTCAGGGGGGATGAACACTGAAGCTTTCTTT.

The rearrangement joins TRBV3-1 to TRBJ2-4; D gene ambiguous. V was pared by 0 bases and J by 6 bases, with 15 bases between. From germline, CDR1 is LGHDT and CDR2 YNNKEL (reference sequence). The CDR3 extends over 16 amino acids. CDR3 amino acids: CASSQEGSGGRNIQYF. CDR3 DNA sequence: TGTGCCAGCAGCCAAGAGGGGTCAGGTGGAAGAAACATTCAGTACTTC.

The rearrangement links TRBV6-2 or TRBV6-3 to TRBJ2-3; tentatively, D is TRBD2 (6 bases). The V end lost 5 bases, the J end lost 0 bases, and 15 bases lay between the germline ends. This CDR3 has 16 residues. Looked up from germline, CDR1 is MNHEY and CDR2 is SVGEGT. The CDR3 loop reads CASSAGRGSSTDTQYF. The CDR3 coding sequence is TGTGCCAGCAGTGCGGGCCGGGGGTCTAGCACAGATACGCAGTATTTT.

Only a few counts were recorded for this clonotype. The V and J genes are TRBV6-1 and TRBJ1-1, with D unresolved. Between the trimmed V and J ends, which lost 8 bases and 1 base, there was a span of 5 bases. The CDR3 totals 11 residues. Per germline, CDR1 MNHNS and CDR2 SASEGT. The chain's CDR3 is CASPRNTEAFF. The CDR3 nucleotides read TGTGCCAGCCCCAGGAACACTGAAGCTTTCTTT.

This clonotype was seen a handful of times. The J gene is TRBJ1-1, the V gene TRBV29-1, with D unclear. Germline V lookup: CDR1 SQVTM, CDR2 ANQGSEA. The V end lost 0 bases, the J end lost 9 bases, and 14 bases lay between the germline ends. The CDR3 consists of 13 residues. The CDR3 nucleotides read TGCAGCGTTGAAGAATCGGGCGGAACCCAAGCTTTCTTT. This sequence encodes CSVEESGGTQAFF.

The chain has TRBV12-3 or TRBV12-4 and TRBJ1-4; 7 positions agree with TRBD1. V shed 6 bases and J 7 bases; nucleotides not matched to a gene: 8. The CDR3 spans 14 residues. The CDR3 loop reads CASSTQGSGEKLFF. In nucleotides, the CDR3 is TGTGCCAGCAGCACACAGGGGTCGGGTGAAAAACTGTTTTTT.

The chain links TRBV12-3 or TRBV12-4 to TRBJ2-7; 7 nucleotides line up with TRBD2. The CDR3 runs to 14 residues. Unmatched junction bases numbered 3, after V lost 4 bases and J lost 0 bases. CDR3: CASSSSGVSYEQYF. In nucleotides, the CDR3 is TGTGCCAGCAGTTCCAGCGGGGTCTCCTACGAGCAGTACTTC.

This clonotype was counted between two and nine times. The chain employs TRBV5-1 and TRBJ2-7, with 8 nucleotides matching TRBD1. CDR1 is SGHRS and CDR2 is YFSETQ in the germline V gene. The CDR3 covers 15 residues. Trimming took 0 bases from V and 0 from J; bases not matched to a gene: 2. The CDR3 nucleotides are TGCGCCAGCAGCTTGGGACAGGGGAGCTCCTACGAGCAGTACTTC. Translation: CASSLGQGSSYEQYF.

This clonotype was counted only a few times. The V gene is TRBV6-6, the J gene TRBJ2-3; 7 positions match TRBD2. This CDR3 contains 15 residues. With 2 bases clipped from V and 3 bases from J, the junction kept 5 bases outside the gene matches. The V gene's germline CDR1 is MNHNY and CDR2 SVGAGI (reference sequence). The CDR3 here is CASSYGLVVTDTQYF. The CDR3, as DNA: TGTGCCAGCAGTTACGGACTAGTTGTGACAGATACGCAGTATTTT.

This clonotype occurred a few times. J is TRBJ2-3 and V is TRBV11-2; TRBD1 is a possible D gene (6 bases). There are 15 residues in the CDR3. V was pared by 5 bases and J by 0 bases, with 12 bases between. Germline V CDR1 and CDR2: SGHAT, FQNNGV. CDR3 amino acids: CASSHGTSSTDTQYF. CDR3 in DNA: TGTGCCAGCAGCCACGGGACAAGTAGCACAGATACGCAGTATTTT.

The J gene is TRBJ2-1, the V gene TRBV4-2; TRBD2 is a possible D gene (7 bases). Trimming removed 0 bases from V and 1 base from J, with 10 bases in between. The CDR3 loop spans 16 amino acids. The germline V gene encodes CDR1 LGHNA and CDR2 YNFKEQ. The CDR3 loop reads CASSQDKGGSYNEQFF. As DNA, the CDR3 is TGTGCCAGCAGCCAAGATAAGGGGGGGTCCTACAATGAGCAGTTCTTC.

This clonotype appeared a few times. V usage is TRBV12-3 or TRBV12-4 and J usage is TRBJ2-2; D not certain. CDR3 size: 15 residues. The ends were cut back, 5 bases at V and 6 bases at J, with 16 bases in the middle. The CDR3 is CASSPPTSPAGELFF. CDR3 nucleotides: TGTGCCAGCAGTCCTCCCACCTCCCCTGCCGGGGAGCTGTTTTTT.

The table lists this clonotype with a few counts. This chain links TRBV6-5 with TRBJ2-5; no reliable D call. CDR3 length equals 14 residues. V was pared by 2 bases and J by 1 base, with 8 bases between. CDR1 is MNHEY, CDR2 SVGAGI, per germline. The CDR3 bases are TGTGCCAGCAGTTACGACATGGGCCAAGAGACCCAGTACTTC. As protein: CASSYDMGQETQYF.

The J gene is TRBJ2-7, the V gene TRBV7-6; tentatively, D is TRBD1 or TRBD2 (5 bases each). The CDR3 totals 13 residues. CDR1 SGHVS and CDR2 FNYEAQ come from the germline V gene. The germline V and J ends were trimmed by 4 bases and 7 bases, with 14 bases remaining between them. The DNA of the CDR3 is TGTGCCAGCAGCTCGGGGCCCCCAAGGGAGCAGTACTTC. Translating gives CASSSGPPREQYF.

This clonotype was found once. The chain employs TRBV11-3 and TRBJ2-2; D is perhaps TRBD1 or TRBD2 (5 bases each). CDR1 and CDR2 (germline): SGHNT, YENEEA. V was trimmed by 4 bases and J by 4 bases, leaving 10 bases between them. The CDR3 is 14 residues long. The CDR3 is CASSWGYGTGELFF. The CDR3 DNA follows: TGTGCCAGCAGCTGGGGGTATGGCACCGGGGAGCTGTTTTTT.

This clonotype turned up a few times. The chain recombines TRBV11-2 with TRBJ2-1, with 7 bases lining up with TRBD1. Trimming removed 4 bases from V and 5 bases from J; junction bases left unmatched: 5. This CDR3 has 14 amino acids. Looked up from germline, CDR1 is SGHAT and CDR2 is FQNNGV. In DNA, the CDR3 is TGTGCCAGCAGCTCGACGGACAGGCACAATGAGCAGTTCTTC. Its translation is CASSSTDRHNEQFF.

This clonotype was picked up a small number of times. The chain has TRBV6-2 or TRBV6-3 and TRBJ2-6, with 8 bases lining up with TRBD1. Looked up from germline, CDR1 is MNHEY and CDR2 is SVGEGT. Trimming cost V 8 bases and J 4 bases; bases outside gene matches: 4. CDR3 length equals 14 residues. CDR3 residues: CASGRGRGANVLTF. The CDR3 nucleotides read TGTGCCAGCGGCAGGGGGCGCGGGGCCAACGTCCTGACTTTC.